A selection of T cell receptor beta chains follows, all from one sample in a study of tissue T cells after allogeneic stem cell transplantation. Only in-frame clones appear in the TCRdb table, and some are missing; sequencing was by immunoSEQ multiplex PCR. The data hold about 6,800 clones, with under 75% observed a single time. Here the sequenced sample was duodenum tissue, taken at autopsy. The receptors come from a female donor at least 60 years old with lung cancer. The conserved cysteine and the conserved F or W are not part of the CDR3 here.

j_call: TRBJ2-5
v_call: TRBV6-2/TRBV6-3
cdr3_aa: ASSLMGTQY

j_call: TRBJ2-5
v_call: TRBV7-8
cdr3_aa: ASRPSGTGNDQIQETQY

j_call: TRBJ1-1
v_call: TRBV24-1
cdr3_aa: ATRSGSGNTEAF

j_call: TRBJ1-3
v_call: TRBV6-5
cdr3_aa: ASRTGPTSGNTIY

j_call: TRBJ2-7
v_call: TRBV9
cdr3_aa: ASSPRRANNYEQY

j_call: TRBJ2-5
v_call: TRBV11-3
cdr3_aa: ASYRETQY

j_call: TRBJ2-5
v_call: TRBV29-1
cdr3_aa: SVDRGRETQY

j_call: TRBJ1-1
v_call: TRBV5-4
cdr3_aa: ASSPGSQTYTEAF

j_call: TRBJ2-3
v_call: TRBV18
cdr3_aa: ASSQSSGGADTQY

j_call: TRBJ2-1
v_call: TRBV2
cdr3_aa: ASRRGGGIINEQF

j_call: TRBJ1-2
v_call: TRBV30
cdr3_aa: AWSARVGYT

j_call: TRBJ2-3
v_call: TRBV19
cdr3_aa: ASSRGLEGDTQY

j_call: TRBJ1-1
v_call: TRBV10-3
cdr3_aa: AISEGRKNTEAF

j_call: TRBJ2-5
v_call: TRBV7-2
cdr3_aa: ASSSQPPRLAGFETQY

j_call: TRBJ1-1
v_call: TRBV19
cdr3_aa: ASIKGREAF

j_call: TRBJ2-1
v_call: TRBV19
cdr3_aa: ASLAGPGGNEQF

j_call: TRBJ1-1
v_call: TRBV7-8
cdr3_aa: ASSLQENTEAF

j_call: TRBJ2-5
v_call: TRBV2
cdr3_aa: ASRNQETQY

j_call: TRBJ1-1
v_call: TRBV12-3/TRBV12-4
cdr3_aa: ASSFRVTEAF

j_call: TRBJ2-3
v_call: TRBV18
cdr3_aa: ASSPQPPSGRAGGTDTQY

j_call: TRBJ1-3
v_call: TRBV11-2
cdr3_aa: ASSLTIRGTGKNTIY

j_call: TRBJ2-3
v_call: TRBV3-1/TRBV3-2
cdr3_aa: ASSKQTGGDTQY

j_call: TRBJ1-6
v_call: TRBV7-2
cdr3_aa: ASSETGGTPLH

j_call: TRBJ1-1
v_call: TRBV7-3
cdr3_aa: ASSLTPGDNTEAF

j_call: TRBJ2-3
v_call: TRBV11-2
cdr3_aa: ASSLVPGGLTDTQY

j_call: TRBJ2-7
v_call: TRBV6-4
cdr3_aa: ASRVHTGTSISYEQY

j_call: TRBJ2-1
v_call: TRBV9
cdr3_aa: ASSVDSGRYNEQF